The clone carrying this TCR beta chain was detected once. The CDR3 totals 12 residues. V shed 6 bases and J shed 2 bases, with 7 bases lying between them. Germline lookup yields CDR1 KGHSH and CDR2 LQKENI. Using immunoSEQ multiplex PCR, the repertoire was profiled, and TCRdb retains in-frame clones only, with some absent. The table records 95,000 to 150,000 clones, approximately 89% of them present only once. These data come from a study of control samples from healthy donors and cancer patients. The chain has TRBV18 and TRBJ1-2; no clear D. The origin of this receptor is a woman aged 18-30 years in good health. Input material: blood. DNA of the CDR3: TGTGCCAGCTCCCTACTGAACTATGGCTACACCTTC. Amino acid sequence: CASSLLNYGYTF. The full variable domain, rest sourced from reference TRBV18 and TRBJ1-2, is NAGVMQNPRHLVRRRGQEARLRCSPMKGHSHVYWYRQLPEEGLKFMVYLQKENIIDESGMPKERFSAEFPKEGPSILRIQQVVRGDSAAYFCASSLLNYGYTFGSGTRLTVV.